The clone carrying this T cell receptor beta chain has just one count. No antigen is known for it. TCRdb independently ran MiXCR on the 5' RACE reads; one entry per CDR3 protein. This sample has under 450,000 distinct CDR3 sequences, with roughly 17% found just once. The sample belongs to a study of CD8 T cells in ankylosing spondylitis. Broader study findings: Disease-linked clones reportedly showed significant enrichment in matched ankylosing spondylitis synovial fluid. In ankylosing spondylitis blood, a motif of seven to nine highly homologous TCR beta variants appeared characteristic.

Deletions cut 1 base from V and 15 bases from J, with 16 bases between. Germline lookup yields CDR1 LGHDT and CDR2 YNNKEL (reference sequence). The CDR3 contains 13 residues. Specimen: blood, either unsorted or a sorted T cell fraction (not recorded which). This sequence joins TRBV3-1 and TRBJ2-1; D remains unclear. The sequence derives from a male donor with ankylosing spondylitis. The CDR3 is CASSQGPGRLLFF. The CDR3, as DNA: TGTGCCAGCAGCCAAGGCCCGGGCCGCCTTCTGTTCTTC.